The 29 T cell receptor beta chains given below trace back to one sample, sequenced in a study of Ad26.COV2.S vaccination and SARS-CoV-2 variants. Regarding treatment: some 20 received Ad26.COV2.S at low or high dose, single or two shots; roughly five received placebo; per-sample allocation not given. Sampling was performed 63 days after the first vaccine or placebo injection. The assay was immunoSEQ multiplex PCR, and TCRdb's table has in-frame clones only and misses some. Of some 300,000 clones in the sample, about 86% were seen once. Source: peripheral blood, taken in a trial of Ad26.COV2.S vaccine versus placebo. Receptors originate from a person aged 18-60 years who received the Ad26.COV2.S COVID-19 vaccine or a placebo.

The chain combines TRBV5-1 with TRBJ2-7, with D perhaps assigned TRBD1 or TRBD2 (5 bases each). V was trimmed by 2 bases and J by 3 bases, leaving 15 bases between them. CDR1 SGHRS and CDR2 YFSETQ come from the germline V gene. This CDR3 has 15 amino acids. CDR3 coding DNA: TGCGCCAGCAGCTTAACCGGGACGGCGAACTACGAGCAGTACTTC. This gives the protein CASSLTGTANYEQYF.

The CDR3 DNA follows: TGTGCCAGCAGCTTAGCCGCTACGAACCCAGGGCCTGAAGCTTTCTTT. Residues: CASSLAATNPGPEAFF. V and J are TRBV7-2 and TRBJ1-1; D possibly corresponds to TRBD1 (5 bases). Trimming cost V 0 bases and J 6 bases, with 17 bases left between them. This CDR3 region has 16 residues. Germline V gene data show CDR1 as SGHTA and CDR2 as FQGNSA.

CDR3 residues: CASSEGGRHNQPQHF. In nucleotides, the CDR3 is TGTGCCAGCAGTGAAGGGGGCCGCCATAATCAGCCCCAGCATTTT. This chain joins TRBV6-1 and TRBJ1-5; weak D call: TRBD1 (5 bases). The CDR3 runs to 15 residues. Trimming removed 1 base from V and 4 bases from J, with 11 bases in between. Germline CDR1 reads MNHNS; CDR2 reads SASEGT.

In this sample, this clone turned up many times. This chain uses TRBV5-6 with TRBJ1-6; a possible D gene is TRBD1 (5 bases). The germline V gene encodes CDR1 SGHDT and CDR2 YYEEEE. This CDR3 spans 15 amino acids. The germline V and J ends were trimmed by 3 bases and 9 bases, with 16 bases remaining between them. CDR3 amino acids: CASSWGPDPSSPLHF. The CDR3 region has the DNA TGTGCCAGCAGCTGGGGACCTGACCCTAGTTCACCCCTCCACTTT.

This clone turned up a few times. V gene TRBV29-1 combines with J gene TRBJ2-7; no reliable D call. V was pared by 4 bases and J by 6 bases, with 10 bases between. The CDR3 contains 11 residues. Looked up from germline, CDR1 is SQVTM and CDR2 is ANQGSEA. The CDR3 DNA reads as TGCAGCGTTGTAACGGGCCTCGAGCAGTACTTC. This translates into CSVVTGLEQYF.

The CDR3 DNA reads as TGTGCCAGCAGCCAAGGGTCGGGAGCCTCTGGAAACACCATATATTTT. This codes for CASSQGSGASGNTIYF. The V and J genes are TRBV4-2 and TRBJ1-3; no firm D call. CDR1 is LGHNA and CDR2 is YNFKEQ in the germline V gene. Trimming left V 1 base short and J 0 bases short, with 10 bases between. CDR3 length: 16 amino acids.

In its sample, this clone was seen a few times. The V call is TRBV30, the J call TRBJ1-4, with no clear D. V was cut by 3 bases and J by 8 bases, with 13 bases left in between. The germline CDR1 and CDR2 sequences are GTSNPN and SVGIG (reference sequence). The CDR3 has 13 amino acids. In DNA form, the CDR3 reads TGTGCCTGGAGCGTGGGAGCAACCGAAAAACTGTTTTTT. It specifies CAWSVGATEKLFF.

V usage is TRBV12-3 or TRBV12-4 and J usage is TRBJ2-7; tentatively, D is TRBD1 (6 bases). The CDR3 is made up of 13 amino acids. The V end lost 5 bases, the J end lost 3 bases, and 11 bases lay between the germline ends. For the CDR3, the DNA is TGTGCCAGCAGTAACAGGGTCGGCTACGAGCAGTACTTC. Its translation is CASSNRVGYEQYF.

This chain connects TRBV23-1 to TRBJ2-1; D possibly corresponds to TRBD1 (6 bases). TRBV23-1 falls under the ORF class, with uncertain function. The CDR3 length is 16 residues. Trimming removed 1 base at V and 4 bases at J, with 14 bases between. For the CDR3, the DNA is TGCGCCAGCAGTCAATTTGGGCAGGGGACATACAATGAGCAGTTCTTC. This encodes CASSQFGQGTYNEQFF.

The J gene is TRBJ2-2, the V gene TRBV29-1; 8 bases match TRBD1. The germline V gene has CDR1 SQVTM and CDR2 ANQGSEA. The CDR3 spans 13 residues. The trim removed 7 bases at V and 5 bases at J, leaving 6 bases unmatched. CDR3: CSGGQGMTGELFF. The CDR3 DNA sequence: TGCAGCGGCGGACAGGGAATGACCGGGGAGCTGTTTTTT.

The rearrangement uses TRBV7-8 and TRBJ1-2; possible D gene TRBD1, 6 bases. CDR3 length: 15 amino acids. V was cut by 5 bases and J by 7 bases, with 20 bases left in between. Germline V lookup: CDR1 SGHVS, CDR2 FQNEAQ. In DNA form, the CDR3 reads TGTGCCAGCAGCCACCCCATCGGGGGGGCAGGTGGCTACACCTTC. Its protein is CASSHPIGGAGGYTF.

This chain uses TRBV14 with TRBJ1-2, with D uncertain. Germline assignment: CDR1 SGHDN and CDR2 FVKESK. With 4 bases removed from V and 3 bases from J, the gap between germline ends came to 9 bases. The length of the CDR3 is 13 residues. The CDR3 sequence: CASSLREDYGYTF. CDR3 nucleotide sequence: TGTGCCAGCAGCCTTAGGGAGGACTATGGCTACACCTTC.

J is TRBJ2-3 and V is TRBV5-1; 9 bases line up with TRBD2. From germline, CDR1 is SGHRS and CDR2 YFSETQ. This CDR3 has 15 residues. The junction had 3 bases not matched to a gene; V was cut back by 4 bases and J by 0 bases. CDR3 region: CASSGAGGSTDTQYF. The CDR3 DNA follows: TGCGCCAGCAGCGGCGCGGGGGGGAGCACAGATACGCAGTATTTT.

The chain joins TRBV7-2 to TRBJ2-6; D gene unclear. The CDR3 length is 14 residues. V lost 7 bases, J lost 0 bases, and 7 bases lay in between. CDR1 SGHTA and CDR2 FQGNSA come from the germline V gene. The CDR3 loop reads CASKKTSGANVLTF. The CDR3 nucleotides are TGTGCCAGCAAGAAGACCTCTGGGGCCAACGTCCTGACTTTC.

The genes are TRBV4-3 and TRBJ2-1; 7 bases map to TRBD2. CDR3 size: 17 residues. Unmatched junction bases numbered 5, after V lost 0 bases and J lost 0 bases. The germline V gene has CDR1 LGHNA and CDR2 YSLEER. CDR3 in amino acids: CASSQDWGGNSYNEQFF. CDR3 bases: TGCGCCAGCAGCCAAGATTGGGGGGGGAACTCCTACAATGAGCAGTTCTTC.

V gene TRBV7-2 combines with J gene TRBJ1-2, with TRBD1 identical over 10 bases. V shed 5 bases, J shed 4 bases, and the junction held 7 bases outside the gene matches. The CDR3 covers 15 residues. Germline CDR1 SGHTA, CDR2 FQGNSA. Here the CDR3 reads CASSARQGAVYGYTF. CDR3 sequence (DNA): TGTGCCAGCAGCGCCCGACAGGGGGCGGTCTATGGCTACACCTTC.

The rearrangement links TRBV7-2 to TRBJ1-4; D call uncertain. CDR1 and CDR2 from the germline V gene are SGHTA and FQGNSA. This CDR3 spans 15 amino acids. Trimming stripped 5 bases from V and 4 bases from J, with 14 bases between. Here the CDR3 reads CASSRSLSSNEKLFF. The CDR3 bases are TGTGCCAGCAGCCGCTCCTTGTCCAGTAATGAAAAACTGTTTTTT.

V is TRBV5-1 and J is TRBJ1-2; no clear D. Germline CDR1 SGHRS, CDR2 YFSETQ. V dropped 2 bases and J dropped 3 bases, with 14 bases sitting between them. CDR3 length: 15 residues. This CDR3 reads CASSFALEEDYGYTF. The CDR3 DNA sequence: TGCGCCAGCAGCTTTGCGTTGGAGGAAGACTATGGCTACACCTTC.

The CDR3 loop is CASSMGQGTLNTEAFF. Written as DNA, the CDR3 is TGTGCCAGTAGTATGGGACAGGGTACCTTGAACACTGAAGCTTTCTTT. The J gene is TRBJ1-1, the V gene TRBV19, with 9 bases matching TRBD1. The V segment lost 3 bases and the J segment 0 bases; nucleotides outside the gene matches: 5. The CDR3 is 16 amino acids. CDR1 is LNHDA, CDR2 SQIVND, per germline (reference sequence).

The chain is built from TRBV5-1 and TRBJ2-2; no clear D gene. CDR1 and CDR2 (germline): SGHRS, YFSETQ. The germline V and J ends were trimmed by 0 bases and 5 bases, with 5 bases remaining between them. The CDR3 runs 13 residues. CDR3 in DNA: TGCGCCAGCAGCTTGGCCGGGACCGGGGAGCTGTTTTTT. Encoded protein: CASSLAGTGELFF.

This clone was recorded at least ten times. Different DNA sequences within this sample yield the same CDR3. The DNA of the CDR3 is TGTGCTAGTGGTTTGGACAGGGGGTACGAGCAGTACTTC. It translates to CASGLDRGYEQYF. The rearrangement uses TRBV12-5 and TRBJ2-7; TRBD1 matches 8 bases. The V gene end was trimmed by 1 base and the J gene end by 4 bases; junction bases not matched to a gene: 0. There are 13 residues in the CDR3. Germline V lookup: CDR1 LGHNT, CDR2 FRNRAP.

The chain links TRBV4-2 to TRBJ1-6, with D perhaps matching TRBD1 (6 bases). This CDR3 is built from 17 residues. Germline V gives CDR1 LGHNA, CDR2 YNFKEQ. With 0 bases removed from V and 2 bases from J, the gap between germline ends came to 11 bases. DNA for the CDR3: TGTGCCAGCAGCCAAGATAGGGGGGATACCTATAATTCACCCCTCCACTTT. As protein: CASSQDRGDTYNSPLHF.

The rearrangement uses TRBV20-1 and TRBJ2-1; a possible D gene is TRBD1 (5 bases). Per germline, CDR1 DFQATT and CDR2 SNEGSKA (reference sequence). This CDR3 is built from 16 residues. V was shortened by 3 bases and J by 2 bases, with 17 bases between the two germline ends. CDR3 nucleotides: TGCAGTGCTAGTAATGCTGGCAGGGTGCCCTACAATGAGCAGTTCTTC. It translates to CSASNAGRVPYNEQFF.

The V and J genes are TRBV6-5 and TRBJ2-3; no clear D gene. This CDR3 is 15 amino acids long. CDR1 is MNHEY and CDR2 is SVGAGI in the germline V gene. V gave up 0 bases and J gave up 6 bases, with 13 bases separating them. The CDR3 spells CASSYSRRHHDTQYF. CDR3 DNA: TGTGCCAGCAGTTACTCCAGACGACACCACGATACGCAGTATTTT.

V gene TRBV4-3 combines with J gene TRBJ1-2, with a weak D call TRBD1 (6 bases). This CDR3 is built from 16 residues. The germline CDR1 and CDR2 sequences are LGHNA and YSLEER. The germline V and J ends were trimmed by 1 base and 3 bases, with 15 bases remaining between them. DNA for the CDR3: TGCGCCAGCAGCCAAGCGAGGACAGCCTTTGACTATGGCTACACCTTC. Translating gives CASSQARTAFDYGYTF.

This clone was observed a single time. The chain has TRBV5-1 and TRBJ1-4; 7 bases are a match to TRBD1. Germline V gives CDR1 SGHRS, CDR2 YFSETQ. With V trimmed by 6 bases and J by 3 bases, 8 bases remained unmatched. The CDR3 loop spans 15 amino acids. CDR3 bases: TGCGCCAGCACCTATACCGGGACAGCTAATGAAAAACTGTTTTTT. Encoded protein: CASTYTGTANEKLFF.

CDR3 DNA: TGCGCCAGCAGGGGAGGGTTGGGGCAGCCCCAGCATTTT. It yields the protein CASRGGLGQPQHF. This chain uses TRBV5-1 with TRBJ1-5; no reliable D call. Germline V gives CDR1 SGHRS, CDR2 YFSETQ. There are 13 residues in the CDR3. Trimming pared 5 bases from V and 7 bases from J, leaving 13 bases between.

The chain carries TRBV6-1 and TRBJ2-7, with 7 nucleotides matching TRBD2. The ends lost 2 bases at V and 8 bases at J; junction bases unmatched: 6. The CDR3 length is 13 residues. The germline V gene encodes CDR1 MNHNS and CDR2 SASEGT. The CDR3 DNA reads TGTGCCAGCAGTGAACTAGGGAGGGTTCAGCAGTACTTC. Its translation: CASSELGRVQQYF.

This chain connects TRBV3-1 (or the pseudogene TRBV3-2) to TRBJ2-2, with D tentatively TRBD1 or TRBD2 (5 bases each). Deletions cut 1 base from V and 0 bases from J, with 9 bases between. The CDR3 covers 16 residues. Germline V gene data show CDR1 as LGHDT and CDR2 as YNNKEL (reference sequence). For the CDR3, the DNA is TGTGCCAGCAGCCAAGGTGGGGGATCGAACACCGGGGAGCTGTTTTTT. Translated, it gives CASSQGGGSNTGELFF.